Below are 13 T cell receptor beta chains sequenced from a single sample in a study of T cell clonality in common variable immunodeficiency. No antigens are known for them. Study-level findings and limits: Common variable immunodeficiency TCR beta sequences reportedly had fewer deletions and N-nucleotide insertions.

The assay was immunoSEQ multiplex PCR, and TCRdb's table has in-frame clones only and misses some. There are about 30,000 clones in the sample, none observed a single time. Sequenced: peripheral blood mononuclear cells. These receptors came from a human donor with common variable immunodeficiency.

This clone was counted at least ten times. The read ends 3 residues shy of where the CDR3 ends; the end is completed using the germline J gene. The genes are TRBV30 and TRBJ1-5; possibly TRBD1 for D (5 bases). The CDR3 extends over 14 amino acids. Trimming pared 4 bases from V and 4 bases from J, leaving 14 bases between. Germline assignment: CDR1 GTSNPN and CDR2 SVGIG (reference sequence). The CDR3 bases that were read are TGTGCCTGGAATGCGATAGGGGCTAATCAGCCC. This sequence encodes CAWNAIGANQP. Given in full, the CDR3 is CAWNAIGANQPQHF.

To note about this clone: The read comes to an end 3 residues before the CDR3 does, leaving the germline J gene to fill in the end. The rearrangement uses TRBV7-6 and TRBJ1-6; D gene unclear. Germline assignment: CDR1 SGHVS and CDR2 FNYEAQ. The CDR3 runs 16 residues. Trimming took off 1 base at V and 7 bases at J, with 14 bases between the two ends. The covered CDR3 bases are TGTGCCAGCAGCTTAGGTTCCTCTGTCAGGAATTCACCC. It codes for CASSLGSSVRNSP. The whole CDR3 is CASSLGSSVRNSPLHF.

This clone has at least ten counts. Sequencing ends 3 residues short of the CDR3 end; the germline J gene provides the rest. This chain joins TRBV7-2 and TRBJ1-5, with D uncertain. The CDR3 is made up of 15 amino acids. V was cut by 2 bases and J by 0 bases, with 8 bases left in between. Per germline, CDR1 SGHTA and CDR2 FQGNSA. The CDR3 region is CASSLTTHSNQPQHF. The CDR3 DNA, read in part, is TGTGCCAGCAGCTTAACTACCCATAGCAATCAGCCC.

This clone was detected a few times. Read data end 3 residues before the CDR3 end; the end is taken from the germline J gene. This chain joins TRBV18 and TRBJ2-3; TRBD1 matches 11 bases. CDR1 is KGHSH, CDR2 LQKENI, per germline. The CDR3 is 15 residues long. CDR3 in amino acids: CASSPMGQGEGAQYF. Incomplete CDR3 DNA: TGTGCCAGCTCACCTATGGGACAGGGGGAAGGGGCG. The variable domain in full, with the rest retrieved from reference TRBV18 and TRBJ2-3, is NAGVMQNPRHLVRRRGQEARLRCSPMKGHSHVYWYRQLPEEGLKFMVYLQKENIIDESGMPKERFSAEFPKEGPSILRIQQVVRGDSAAYFCASSPMGQGEGAQYFGPGTRLTVL.

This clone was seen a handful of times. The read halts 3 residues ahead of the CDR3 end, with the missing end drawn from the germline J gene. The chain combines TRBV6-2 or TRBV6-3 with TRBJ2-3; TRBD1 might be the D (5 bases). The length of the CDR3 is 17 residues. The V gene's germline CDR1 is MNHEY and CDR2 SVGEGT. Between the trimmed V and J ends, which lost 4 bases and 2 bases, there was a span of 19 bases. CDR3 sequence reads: CASSWRDSVGTTDTQYF. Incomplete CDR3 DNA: TGTGCCAGCAGTTGGCGAGACAGTGTGGGAACCACAGATACG.

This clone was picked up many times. The CDR3 protein is CASSSGVAFF. The sequenced part of the CDR3 DNA is TGTGCCAGCTCATCAGGGGTA. The chain is built from TRBV18 and TRBJ1-1; tentatively, D is TRBD1 (6 bases). The CDR3 end is not reached by the read, which stops 3 residues before it; the germline J gene fills it in. Germline V CDR1 and CDR2: KGHSH, LQKENI. This CDR3 spans 10 amino acids.

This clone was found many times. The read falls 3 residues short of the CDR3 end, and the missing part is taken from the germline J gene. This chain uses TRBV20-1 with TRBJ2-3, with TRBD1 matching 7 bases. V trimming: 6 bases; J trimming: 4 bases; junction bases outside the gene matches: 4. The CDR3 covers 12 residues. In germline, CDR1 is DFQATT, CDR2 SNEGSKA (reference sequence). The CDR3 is CSAKQGPDTQYF. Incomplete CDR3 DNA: TGCAGTGCAAAACAGGGGCCAGATACG.

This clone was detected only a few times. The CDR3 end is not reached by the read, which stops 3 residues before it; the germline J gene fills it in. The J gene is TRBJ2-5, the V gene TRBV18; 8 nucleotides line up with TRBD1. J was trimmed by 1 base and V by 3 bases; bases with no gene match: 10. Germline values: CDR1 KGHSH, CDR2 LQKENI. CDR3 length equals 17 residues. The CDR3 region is CASSPFPTGGTQETQYF. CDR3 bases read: TGTGCCAGCTCACCTTTTCCTACAGGGGGTACCCAAGAGACC.

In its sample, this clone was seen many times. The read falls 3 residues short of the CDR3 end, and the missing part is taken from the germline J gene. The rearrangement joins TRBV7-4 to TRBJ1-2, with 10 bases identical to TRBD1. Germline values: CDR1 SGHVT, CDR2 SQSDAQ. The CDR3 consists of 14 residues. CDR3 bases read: TGTGCCAGCAGCTGGGACAGGGGATCTGGCGGC. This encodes CASSWDRGSGG. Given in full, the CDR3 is CASSWDRGSGGYTF.

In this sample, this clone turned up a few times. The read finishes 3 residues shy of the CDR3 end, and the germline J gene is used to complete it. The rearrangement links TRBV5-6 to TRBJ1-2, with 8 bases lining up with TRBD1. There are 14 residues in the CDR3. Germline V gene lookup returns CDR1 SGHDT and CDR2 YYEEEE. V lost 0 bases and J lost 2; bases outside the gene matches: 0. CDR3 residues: CASSLGQGNYGYTF. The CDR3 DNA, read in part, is TGTGCCAGCAGCTTGGGACAGGGGAACTATGGC.

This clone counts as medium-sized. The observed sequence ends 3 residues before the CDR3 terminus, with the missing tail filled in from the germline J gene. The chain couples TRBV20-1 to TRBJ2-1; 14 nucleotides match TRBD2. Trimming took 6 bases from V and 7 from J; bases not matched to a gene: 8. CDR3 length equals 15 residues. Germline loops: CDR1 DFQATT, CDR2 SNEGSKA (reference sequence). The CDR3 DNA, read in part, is TGCAGTGCGACGACTAGCGGGGGGGCAGCGAATGAG. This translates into CSATTSGGAANE. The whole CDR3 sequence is CSATTSGGAANEQFF.

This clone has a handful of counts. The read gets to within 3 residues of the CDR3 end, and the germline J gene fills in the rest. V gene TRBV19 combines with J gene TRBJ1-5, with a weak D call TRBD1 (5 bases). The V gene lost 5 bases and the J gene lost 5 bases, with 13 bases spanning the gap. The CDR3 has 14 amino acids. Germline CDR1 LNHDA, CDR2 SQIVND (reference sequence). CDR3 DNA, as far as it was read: TGTGCCAGTAGTCTCCCGGGGGGATATCAGCCC. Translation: CASSLPGGYQP. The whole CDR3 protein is CASSLPGGYQPQHF.

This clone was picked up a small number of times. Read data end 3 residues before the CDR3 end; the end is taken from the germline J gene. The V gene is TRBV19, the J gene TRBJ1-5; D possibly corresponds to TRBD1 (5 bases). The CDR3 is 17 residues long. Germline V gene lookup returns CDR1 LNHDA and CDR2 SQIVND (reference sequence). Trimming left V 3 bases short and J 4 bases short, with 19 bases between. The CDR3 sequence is CASSMHGGEFLNQPQHF. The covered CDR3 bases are TGTGCCAGTAGTATGCACGGGGGAGAGTTTTTGAATCAGCCC.